Following are 20 T cell receptor beta chains from one sample sequenced in a study of blood T cell repertoires in COVID-19. Sequencing used immunoSEQ multiplex PCR; TCRdb keeps in-frame clones, though not all of them. The sample includes tens of thousands of clones, about 80% of them seen just once. Sequencing was done on a sample of peripheral blood. These receptors all come from a man between 65 and 85 years old with active COVID-19.

The chain is built from TRBV18 and TRBJ1-1; the D is unclear. The CDR3 runs 14 residues. Trimming removed 3 bases from V and 4 bases from J, with 12 bases in between. Germline CDR1 is KGHSH and CDR2 is LQKENI. CDR3 nucleotide sequence: TGTGCCAGCTCACCGTCCCTTGTTTCCACTGAAGCTTTCTTT. Protein: CASSPSLVSTEAFF.

The DNA for the CDR3 is TGCAGCGTTGCCAGGGAACCAGATACGCAGTATTTT. Translating gives CSVAREPDTQYF. This chain links TRBV29-1 with TRBJ2-3; D might be TRBD1 (5 bases). The CDR3 consists of 12 residues. Trimming pared 4 bases from V and 4 bases from J, leaving 9 bases between. Germline CDR1 reads SQVTM; CDR2 reads ANQGSEA.

This clone has a handful of counts. The DNA of the CDR3 is TGTGCCTGGAATTCCTTGCAGGGTGGTATCTACGAGCAGTACTTC. Its protein is CAWNSLQGGIYEQYF. The chain couples TRBV30 to TRBJ2-7; tentatively, D is TRBD1 (5 bases). The germline V gene has CDR1 GTSNPN and CDR2 SVGIG (reference sequence). V lost 4 bases and J lost 3, with 19 bases in between. The CDR3 is 15 amino acids.

The rearrangement uses TRBV6-5 and TRBJ2-5, with 12 nucleotides matching TRBD2. Germline values: CDR1 MNHEY, CDR2 SVGAGI. This CDR3 has 14 amino acids. V lost 7 bases, J lost 2 bases, and 2 bases stayed unmatched. CDR3 nucleotides: TGTGCCAGCAACCTAGCGGGGGGGCAAGAGACCCAGTACTTC. Residues: CASNLAGGQETQYF.

Only a few counts were recorded for this clone. The chain has TRBV9 and TRBJ2-3, with unresolved D. Germline lookup yields CDR1 SGDLS and CDR2 YYNGEE. CDR3 length: 13 amino acids. Trimming left V 4 bases short and J 4 bases short, with 10 bases between. The CDR3 DNA follows: TGTGCCAGCAGCAAGTTGAGCTCAGATACGCAGTATTTT. It specifies CASSKLSSDTQYF.

The chain combines TRBV9 with TRBJ2-5, with 8 positions matching TRBD2. CDR1 is SGDLS and CDR2 is YYNGEE in the germline V gene. CDR3 size: 16 residues. The trim removed 0 bases at V and 3 bases at J, leaving 7 bases unmatched. The CDR3 is CASSVGPSGGEETQYF. CDR3 sequence (DNA): TGTGCCAGCAGCGTAGGGCCGAGCGGGGGAGAAGAGACCCAGTACTTC.

The chain couples TRBV19 to TRBJ1-6; unclear D gene. The CDR3 is 16 residues long. Germline V gives CDR1 LNHDA, CDR2 SQIVND (reference sequence). V was cut by 10 bases and J by 2 bases, with 18 bases left in between. CDR3 bases: TGTGCCACCTCGGGAGGCCTCAACCCCTATAATTCACCCCTCCACTTT. It specifies CATSGGLNPYNSPLHF. The full variable domain, completed using reference TRBV19 and TRBJ1-6, is DGGITQSPKYLFRKEGQNVTLSCEQNLNHDAMYWYRQDPGQGLRLIYYSQIVNDFQKGDIAEGYSVSREKKESFPLTVTSAQKNPTAFYLCATSGGLNPYNSPLHFGNGTRLTVT.

This chain links TRBV6-4 with TRBJ2-3; 8 positions agree with TRBD2. Germline V gene sequence: CDR1 MRHNA, CDR2 SNTAGT. The ends lost 6 bases at V and 5 bases at J; junction bases unmatched: 10. The CDR3 has 15 residues. CDR3 sequence (DNA): TGTGCCAGCAGCCAGATCGGGGGGGGTGGAGATACGCAGTATTTT. Translation: CASSQIGGGGDTQYF.

This chain links TRBV19 with TRBJ2-7; the match to TRBD1 covers 7 bases. Germline values: CDR1 LNHDA, CDR2 SQIVND (reference sequence). This CDR3 has 13 amino acids. With V trimmed by 3 bases and J by 6 bases, 5 bases remained unmatched. Here the CDR3 reads CASSMVGGTEQYF. The DNA of the CDR3 is TGTGCCAGTAGTATGGTAGGGGGCACCGAGCAGTACTTC.

This clone was observed a single time. The rearrangement uses TRBV6-4 and TRBJ1-6; no reliable D call. This CDR3 is 16 amino acids long. Per the germline V gene, CDR1 is MRHNA and CDR2 is SNTAGT. V was pared by 6 bases and J by 0 bases, with 12 bases between. This chain's CDR3 is CASRDQASSYNSPLHF. The CDR3 DNA reads TGTGCCAGCAGGGACCAAGCAAGCTCCTATAATTCACCCCTCCACTTT.

This clone was counted only a few times. The chain uses TRBV6-2 or TRBV6-3 and TRBJ2-3; D gene uncertain. The CDR3 runs to 13 residues. V dropped 2 bases and J dropped 4 bases, with 7 bases sitting between them. Germline V lookup: CDR1 MNHEY, CDR2 SVGEGT. The CDR3 DNA sequence: TGTGCCAGCAGTTACGGCCTGGCAGATACGCAGTATTTT. Protein: CASSYGLADTQYF.

There are a few counts of this clone. The J gene is TRBJ2-5, the V gene TRBV11-3; 7 nucleotides agree with TRBD1. V gave up 2 bases and J gave up 2 bases; unmatched junction bases: 8. The germline V gene has CDR1 SGHNT and CDR2 YENEEA. This CDR3 contains 16 residues. Here the CDR3 reads CASSLKRPGGQETQYF. The CDR3 coding sequence is TGTGCCAGCAGCTTAAAGCGTCCAGGGGGACAAGAGACCCAGTACTTC.

Only a few counts were recorded for this clone. The chain recombines TRBV2 with TRBJ2-2; D gene ambiguous. V lost 7 bases, J lost 4 bases, and 4 bases lay in between. This CDR3 spans 11 amino acids. The germline V gene encodes CDR1 SNHLY and CDR2 FYNNEI. For the CDR3, the DNA is TGTGCCAGCACGGTCACCGGGGAGCTGTTTTTT. This codes for CASTVTGELFF.

The J gene is TRBJ2-1, the V gene TRBV5-1, with 8 bases aligning to TRBD1. This CDR3 is 16 amino acids long. The V and J ends lost 6 bases and 5 bases, in that order; junction bases with no gene match: 13. CDR1 is SGHRS, CDR2 YFSETQ, per germline. The CDR3 loop reads CASIPRPDRANNEQFF. CDR3 nucleotides: TGCGCCAGCATCCCTCGGCCGGACAGGGCAAACAATGAGCAGTTCTTC.

This clone has only a few counts. The chain is built from TRBV28 and TRBJ2-2; TRBD2 agrees at 7 bases. This CDR3 is built from 16 residues. Germline trimming cut 7 bases from V and 4 bases from J; bases unmatched to any gene: 12. Looked up from germline, CDR1 is MDHEN and CDR2 is SYDVKM. CDR3 in amino acids: CASTEVGGRLTGELFF. CDR3 in DNA: TGTGCCAGCACCGAAGTTGGCGGGAGACTCACCGGGGAGCTGTTTTTT.

In this sample, this clone is medium-sized. Within the sample, other DNA sequences also encode this same CDR3. This chain uses TRBV9 with TRBJ1-5; no definite D call. The V and J ends lost 0 bases and 3 bases respectively, with 7 bases between them. Germline loops: CDR1 SGDLS, CDR2 YYNGEE. This CDR3 contains 14 residues. CDR3 protein: CASSVGGLNQPQHF. CDR3 in DNA: TGTGCCAGCAGCGTAGGAGGACTCAATCAGCCCCAGCATTTT.

This chain joins TRBV30 and TRBJ1-2; 7 bases are shared with TRBD1. CDR1 is GTSNPN, CDR2 SVGIG, per germline (reference sequence). The CDR3 sequence is 17 residues long. The junction had 18 bases not matched to a gene; V was cut back by 2 bases and J by 6 bases. CDR3 nucleotides: TGTGCCTGGAGTAGGTCTACAGGGGCAGGGCGAACGAATGGCTACACCTTC. It is translated as CAWSRSTGAGRTNGYTF.

The CDR3 bases are TGTGCCAGTAGTATGGATACCCGGGACAGGGCTCGCAATCAGCCCCAGCATTTT. Amino acid sequence: CASSMDTRDRARNQPQHF. The genes are TRBV19 and TRBJ1-5, with 9 bases that match TRBD1. Trimming removed 3 bases from V and 2 bases from J; junction bases left unmatched: 11. Looked up from germline, CDR1 is LNHDA and CDR2 is SQIVND (reference sequence). This CDR3 has 18 amino acids.

CDR3 in DNA: TGTGCCAGCAGCAAAAACGGGCGGGCCGACCAAGAGACCCAGTACTTC. Translated: CASSKNGRADQETQYF. This rearrangement joins TRBV21-1 to TRBJ2-5; TRBD2, as called in the table, went unchecked against the DNA. TRBV21-1 is a pseudogene. The CDR3 is 16 residues long.

The V gene is TRBV6-1, the J gene TRBJ2-3; maybe TRBD1 (5 bases). CDR1 is MNHNS and CDR2 is SASEGT in the germline V gene. V dropped 3 bases and J dropped 2 bases, with 12 bases sitting between them. This CDR3 has 15 amino acids. The CDR3 loop reads CASSDRVRDTDTQYF. The CDR3 DNA sequence: TGTGCCAGCAGTGACAGGGTACGTGACACAGATACGCAGTATTTT.